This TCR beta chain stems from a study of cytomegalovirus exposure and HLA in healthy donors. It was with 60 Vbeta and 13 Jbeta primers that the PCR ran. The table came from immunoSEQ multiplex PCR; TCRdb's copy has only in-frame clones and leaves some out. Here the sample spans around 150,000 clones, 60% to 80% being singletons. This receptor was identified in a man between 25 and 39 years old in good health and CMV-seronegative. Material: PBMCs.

CDR3: CASSRTGGLVTGELFF. CDR3 nucleotides: TGTGCCAGCAGCCGAACCGGGGGGCTAGTCACCGGGGAGCTGTTTTTT. The rearrangement joins TRBV7-9 to TRBJ2-2, with D perhaps matching TRBD2 (7 bases). There are 16 residues in the CDR3. Germline V gives CDR1 SEHNR, CDR2 FQNEAQ (reference sequence). Trimming removed 5 bases at V and 4 bases at J, with 17 bases between.